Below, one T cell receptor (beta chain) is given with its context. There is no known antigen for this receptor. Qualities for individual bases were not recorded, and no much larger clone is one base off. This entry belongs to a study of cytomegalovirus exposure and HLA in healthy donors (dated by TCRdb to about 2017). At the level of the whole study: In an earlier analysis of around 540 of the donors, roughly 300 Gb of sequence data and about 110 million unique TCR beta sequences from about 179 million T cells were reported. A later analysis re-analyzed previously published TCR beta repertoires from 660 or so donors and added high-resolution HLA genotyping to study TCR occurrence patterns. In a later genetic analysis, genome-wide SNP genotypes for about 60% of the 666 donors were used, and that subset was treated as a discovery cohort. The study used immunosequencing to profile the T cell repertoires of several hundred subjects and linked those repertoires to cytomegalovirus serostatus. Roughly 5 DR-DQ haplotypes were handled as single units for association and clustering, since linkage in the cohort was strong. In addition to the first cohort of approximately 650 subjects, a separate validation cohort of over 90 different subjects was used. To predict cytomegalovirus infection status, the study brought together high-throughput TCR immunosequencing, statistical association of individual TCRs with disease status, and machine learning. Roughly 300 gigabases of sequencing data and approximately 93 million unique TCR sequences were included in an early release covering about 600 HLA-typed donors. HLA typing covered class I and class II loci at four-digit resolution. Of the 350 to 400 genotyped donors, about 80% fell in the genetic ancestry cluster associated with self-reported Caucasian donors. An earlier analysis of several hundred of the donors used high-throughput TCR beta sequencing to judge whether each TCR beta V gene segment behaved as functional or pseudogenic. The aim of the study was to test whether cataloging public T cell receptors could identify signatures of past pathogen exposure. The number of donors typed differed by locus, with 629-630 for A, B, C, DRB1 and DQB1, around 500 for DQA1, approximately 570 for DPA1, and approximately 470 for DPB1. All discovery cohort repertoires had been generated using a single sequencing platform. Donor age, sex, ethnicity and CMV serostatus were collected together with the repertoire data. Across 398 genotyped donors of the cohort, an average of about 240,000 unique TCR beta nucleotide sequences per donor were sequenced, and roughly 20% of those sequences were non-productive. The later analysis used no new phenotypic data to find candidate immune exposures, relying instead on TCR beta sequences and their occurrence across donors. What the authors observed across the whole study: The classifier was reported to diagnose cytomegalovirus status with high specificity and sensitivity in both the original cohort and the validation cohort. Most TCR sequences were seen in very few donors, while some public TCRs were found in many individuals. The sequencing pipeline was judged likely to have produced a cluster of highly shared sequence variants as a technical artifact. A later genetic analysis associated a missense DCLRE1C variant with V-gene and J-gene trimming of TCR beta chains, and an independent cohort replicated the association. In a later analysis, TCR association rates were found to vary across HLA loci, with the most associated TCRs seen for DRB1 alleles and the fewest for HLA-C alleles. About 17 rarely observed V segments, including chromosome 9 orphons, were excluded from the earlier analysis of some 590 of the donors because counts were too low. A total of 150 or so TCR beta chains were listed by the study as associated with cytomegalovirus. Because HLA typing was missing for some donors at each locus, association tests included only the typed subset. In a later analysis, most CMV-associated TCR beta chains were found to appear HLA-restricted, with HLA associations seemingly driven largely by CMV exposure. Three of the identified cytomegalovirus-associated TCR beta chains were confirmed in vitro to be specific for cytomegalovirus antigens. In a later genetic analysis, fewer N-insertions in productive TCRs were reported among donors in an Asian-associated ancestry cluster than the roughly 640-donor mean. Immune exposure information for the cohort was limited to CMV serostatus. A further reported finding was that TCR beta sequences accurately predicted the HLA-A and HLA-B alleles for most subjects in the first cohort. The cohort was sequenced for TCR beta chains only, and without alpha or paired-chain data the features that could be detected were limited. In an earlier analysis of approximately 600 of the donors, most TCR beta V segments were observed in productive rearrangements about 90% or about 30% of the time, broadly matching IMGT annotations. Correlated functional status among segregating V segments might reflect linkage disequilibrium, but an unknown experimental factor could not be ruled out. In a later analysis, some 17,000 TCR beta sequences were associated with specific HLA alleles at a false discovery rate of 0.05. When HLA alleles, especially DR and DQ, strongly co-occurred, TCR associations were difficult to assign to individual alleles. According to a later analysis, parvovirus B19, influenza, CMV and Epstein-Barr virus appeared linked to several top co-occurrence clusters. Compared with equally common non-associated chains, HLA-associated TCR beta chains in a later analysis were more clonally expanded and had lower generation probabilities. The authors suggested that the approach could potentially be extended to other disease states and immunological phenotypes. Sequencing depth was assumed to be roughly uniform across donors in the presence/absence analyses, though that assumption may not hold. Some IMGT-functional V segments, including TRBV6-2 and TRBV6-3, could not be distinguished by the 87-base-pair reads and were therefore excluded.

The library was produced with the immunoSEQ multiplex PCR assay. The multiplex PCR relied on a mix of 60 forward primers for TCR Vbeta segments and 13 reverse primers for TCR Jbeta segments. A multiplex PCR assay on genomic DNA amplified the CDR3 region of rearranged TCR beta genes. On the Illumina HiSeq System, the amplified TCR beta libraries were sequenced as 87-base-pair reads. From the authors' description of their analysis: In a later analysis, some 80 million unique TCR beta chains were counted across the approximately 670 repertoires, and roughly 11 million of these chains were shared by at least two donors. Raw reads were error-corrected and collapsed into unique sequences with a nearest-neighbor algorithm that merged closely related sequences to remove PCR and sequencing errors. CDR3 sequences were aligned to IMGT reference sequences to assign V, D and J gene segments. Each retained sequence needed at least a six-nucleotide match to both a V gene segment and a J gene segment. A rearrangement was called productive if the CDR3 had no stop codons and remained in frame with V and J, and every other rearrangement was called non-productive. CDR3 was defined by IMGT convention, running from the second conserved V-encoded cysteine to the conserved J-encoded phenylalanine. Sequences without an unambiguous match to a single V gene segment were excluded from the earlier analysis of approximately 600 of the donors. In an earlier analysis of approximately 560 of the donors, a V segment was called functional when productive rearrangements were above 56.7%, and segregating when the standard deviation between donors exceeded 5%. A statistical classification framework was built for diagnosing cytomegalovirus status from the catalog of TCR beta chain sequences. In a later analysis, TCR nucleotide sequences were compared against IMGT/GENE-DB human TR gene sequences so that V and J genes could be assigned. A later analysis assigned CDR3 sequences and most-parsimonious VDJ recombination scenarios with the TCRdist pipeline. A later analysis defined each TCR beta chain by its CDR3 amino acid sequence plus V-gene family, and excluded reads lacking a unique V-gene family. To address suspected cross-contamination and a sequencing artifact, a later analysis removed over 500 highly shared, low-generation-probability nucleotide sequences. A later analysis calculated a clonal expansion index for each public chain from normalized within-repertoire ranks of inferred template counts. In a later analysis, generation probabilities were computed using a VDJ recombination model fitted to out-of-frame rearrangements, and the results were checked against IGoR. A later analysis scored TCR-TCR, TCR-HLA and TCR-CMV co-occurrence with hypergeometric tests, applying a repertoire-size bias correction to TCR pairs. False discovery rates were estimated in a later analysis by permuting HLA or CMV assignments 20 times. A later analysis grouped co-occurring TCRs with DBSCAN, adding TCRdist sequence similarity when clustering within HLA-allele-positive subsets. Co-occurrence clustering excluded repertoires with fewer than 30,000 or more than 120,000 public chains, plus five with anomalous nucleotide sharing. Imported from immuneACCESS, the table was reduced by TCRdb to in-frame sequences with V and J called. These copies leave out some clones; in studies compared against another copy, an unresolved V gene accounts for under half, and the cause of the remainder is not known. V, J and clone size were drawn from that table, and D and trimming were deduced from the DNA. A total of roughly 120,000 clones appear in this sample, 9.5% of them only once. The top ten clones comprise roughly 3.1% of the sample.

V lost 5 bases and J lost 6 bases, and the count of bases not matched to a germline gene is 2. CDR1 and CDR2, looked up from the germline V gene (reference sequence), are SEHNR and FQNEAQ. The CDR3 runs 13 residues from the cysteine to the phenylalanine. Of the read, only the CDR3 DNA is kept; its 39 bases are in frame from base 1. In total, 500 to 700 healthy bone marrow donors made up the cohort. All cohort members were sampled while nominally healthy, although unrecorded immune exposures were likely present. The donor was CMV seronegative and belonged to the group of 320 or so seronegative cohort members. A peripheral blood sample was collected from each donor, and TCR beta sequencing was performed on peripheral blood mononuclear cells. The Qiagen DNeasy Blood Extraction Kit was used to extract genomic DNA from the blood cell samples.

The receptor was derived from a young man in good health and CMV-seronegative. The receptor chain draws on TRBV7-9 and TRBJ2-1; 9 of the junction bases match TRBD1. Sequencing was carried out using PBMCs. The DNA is TGTGCCAGCAGCAAACAGGGGGCCAATGAGCAGTTCTTC. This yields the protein CASSKQGANEQFF.